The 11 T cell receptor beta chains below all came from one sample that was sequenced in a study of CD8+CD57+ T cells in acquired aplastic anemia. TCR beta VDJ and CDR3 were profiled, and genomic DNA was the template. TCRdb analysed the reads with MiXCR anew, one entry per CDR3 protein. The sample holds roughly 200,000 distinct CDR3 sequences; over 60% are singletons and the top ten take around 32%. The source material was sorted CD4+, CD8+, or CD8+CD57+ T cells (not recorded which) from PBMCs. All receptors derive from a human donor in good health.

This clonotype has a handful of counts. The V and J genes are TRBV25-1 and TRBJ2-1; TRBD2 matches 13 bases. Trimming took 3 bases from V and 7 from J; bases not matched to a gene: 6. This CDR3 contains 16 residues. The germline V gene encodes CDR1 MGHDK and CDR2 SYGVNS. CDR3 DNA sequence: TGTGCCAGCAGTGAGGTGGGACTAGCGGGACCGAATGAGCAGTTCTTC. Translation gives CASSEVGLAGPNEQFF.

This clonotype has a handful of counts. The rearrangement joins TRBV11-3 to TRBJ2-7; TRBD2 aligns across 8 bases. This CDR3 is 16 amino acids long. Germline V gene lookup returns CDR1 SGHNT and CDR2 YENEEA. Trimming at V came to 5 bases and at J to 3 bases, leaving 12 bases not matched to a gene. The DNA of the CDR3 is TGTGCCAGCAGCCTGCGGGGGGTGCGTGGTGACTACGAGCAGTACTTC. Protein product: CASSLRGVRGDYEQYF. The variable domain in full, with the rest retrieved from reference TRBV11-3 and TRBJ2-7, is EAGVVQSPRYKIIEKKQPVAFWCNPISGHNTLYWYLQNLGQGPELLIRYENEEAVDDSQLPKDRFSAERLKGVDSTLKIQPAELGDSAVYLCASSLRGVRGDYEQYFGPGTRLTVT.

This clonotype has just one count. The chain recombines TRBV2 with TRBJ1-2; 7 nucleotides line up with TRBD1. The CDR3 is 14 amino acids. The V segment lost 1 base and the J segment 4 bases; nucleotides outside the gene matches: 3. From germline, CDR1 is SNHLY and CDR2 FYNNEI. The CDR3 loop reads CASSEVTGAYGYTF. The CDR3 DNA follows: TGTGCCAGCAGTGAAGTAACAGGGGCCTATGGCTACACCTTC.

CDR3 DNA sequence: TGCAGCGTTGAGGTTCGAGACAGTGGACGGAACTATGGCTACACCTTC. Its protein is CSVEVRDSGRNYGYTF. This sequence joins TRBV29-1 and TRBJ1-2; TRBD1 is a possible D gene (5 bases). Germline V gene data show CDR1 as SQVTM and CDR2 as ANQGSEA. The CDR3 covers 16 residues. Between the trimmed V and J ends, which lost 3 bases and 2 bases, there was a span of 19 bases.

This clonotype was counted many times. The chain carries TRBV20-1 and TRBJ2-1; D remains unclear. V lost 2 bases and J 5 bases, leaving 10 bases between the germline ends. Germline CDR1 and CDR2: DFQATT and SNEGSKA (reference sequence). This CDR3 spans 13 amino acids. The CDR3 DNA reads TGCAGTGCTAGACAGGACGCGCACAATGAGCAGTTCTTC. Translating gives CSARQDAHNEQFF.

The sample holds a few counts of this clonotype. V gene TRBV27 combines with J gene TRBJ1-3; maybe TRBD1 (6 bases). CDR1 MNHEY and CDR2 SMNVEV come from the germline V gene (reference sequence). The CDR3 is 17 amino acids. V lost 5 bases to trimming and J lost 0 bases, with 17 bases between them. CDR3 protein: CASSLRWKGVSGNTIYF. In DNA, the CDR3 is TGTGCCAGCAGTCTCCGTTGGAAGGGGGTCTCTGGAAACACCATATATTTT.

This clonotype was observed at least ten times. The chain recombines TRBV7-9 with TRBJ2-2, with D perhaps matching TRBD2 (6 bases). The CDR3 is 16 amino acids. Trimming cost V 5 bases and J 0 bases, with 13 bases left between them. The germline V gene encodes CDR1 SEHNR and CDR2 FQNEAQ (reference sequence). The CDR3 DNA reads TGTGCCAGCAGCCACTGGACTACTACGAACACCGGGGAGCTGTTTTTT. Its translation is CASSHWTTTNTGELFF.

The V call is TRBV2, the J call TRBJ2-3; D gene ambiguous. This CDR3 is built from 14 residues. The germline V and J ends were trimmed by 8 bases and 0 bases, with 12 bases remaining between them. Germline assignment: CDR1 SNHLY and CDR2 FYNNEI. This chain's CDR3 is CASVRPFSTDTQYF. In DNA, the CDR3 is TGTGCCAGCGTCAGACCGTTTAGCACAGATACGCAGTATTTT.

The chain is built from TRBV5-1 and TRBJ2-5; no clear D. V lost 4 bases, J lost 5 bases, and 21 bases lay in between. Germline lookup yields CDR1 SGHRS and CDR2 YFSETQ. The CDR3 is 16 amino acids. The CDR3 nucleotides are TGCGCCAGCAGCCCGAATGAACAGTCCGGCGTGGAGACCCAGTACTTC. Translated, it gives CASSPNEQSGVETQYF.

As DNA, the CDR3 is TGTGCCAGCAGCCCAGCGGGGACAGCCTTCTCAGAGACCCAGTACTTC. As protein: CASSPAGTAFSETQYF. The chain employs TRBV7-7 and TRBJ2-5; D tentatively reads TRBD1 or TRBD2 (7 bases each). V shed 5 bases and J shed 4 bases, with 20 bases lying between them. CDR3 length: 16 residues. Germline values: CDR1 SSHAT, CDR2 FNYEAQ (reference sequence).

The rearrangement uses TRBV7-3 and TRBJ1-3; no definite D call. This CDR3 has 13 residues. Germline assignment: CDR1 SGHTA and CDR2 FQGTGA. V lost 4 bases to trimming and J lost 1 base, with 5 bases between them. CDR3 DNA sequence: TGTGCCAGCAGCTCCTTTTCTGGAAACACCATATATTTT. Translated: CASSSFSGNTIYF.